One sample yielded the 17 T cell receptor beta chains listed below, sequenced in a study of blood T cell repertoires in COVID-19. The protocol was immunoSEQ multiplex PCR, while the TCRdb copy is restricted to in-frame clones and leaves out a portion. The data contain around 200,000 clones, roughly 90% of them seen just once; the ten biggest clones take up 0.5% to 0.75%. Material for sequencing was peripheral blood. The receptors were sampled from a man aged 50-59 years with acute or convalescent COVID-19.

The chain couples TRBV19 to TRBJ1-5, with TRBD1 as a possible D gene (6 bases). V dropped 5 bases and J dropped 3 bases, with 17 bases sitting between them. Germline CDR1 is LNHDA and CDR2 is SQIVND (reference sequence). This CDR3 has 16 residues. For the CDR3, the DNA is TGTGCCAGTAGTGCCCTCATGGGGGCTGCCAATCAGCCCCAGCATTTT. Protein sequence: CASSALMGAANQPQHF.

V and J are TRBV7-2 and TRBJ1-4; 7 bases fit TRBD1. The CDR3 loop spans 14 amino acids. The V gene's germline CDR1 is SGHTA and CDR2 FQGNSA. V lost 5 bases to trimming and J lost 5 bases; unmatched junction nucleotides: 5. As DNA, the CDR3 is TGTGCCAGCAGCCACCTGGACAGGAATGAAAAACTGTTTTTT. Its protein is CASSHLDRNEKLFF.

The rearrangement uses TRBV5-6 and TRBJ2-7; 9 bases line up with TRBD2. The germline V gene has CDR1 SGHDT and CDR2 YYEEEE. The CDR3 is 14 residues long. The V and J ends lost 0 bases and 6 bases, in that order; junction bases with no gene match: 4. The CDR3 protein is CASSLVAGVGEQYV. For the CDR3, the DNA is TGTGCCAGCAGCTTGGTAGCGGGGGTTGGCGAGCAGTACGTC.

This clone was seen a single time. The chain joins TRBV21-1 to TRBJ1-5; TRBD1 is the table's D call, not checked against the DNA. TRBV21-1 is a listed pseudogene. This CDR3 is built from 15 residues. CDR3 DNA sequence: TGTGCCAGCAGCAGAACCAGGGGAAGCAATCAGCCCCAGCATTTT. This translates into CASSRTRGSNQPQHF.

This chain connects TRBV20-1 to TRBJ1-2, with D uncertain. Germline V gives CDR1 DFQATT, CDR2 SNEGSKA (reference sequence). This CDR3 is 10 amino acids long. Trimming took 3 bases from V and 11 from J, leaving 10 bases between them. For the CDR3, the DNA is TGCAGTGCTAGTTACAGTCGGTACACCTTC. Amino acids: CSASYSRYTF.

This rearrangement joins TRBV30 to TRBJ1-5; 9 bases fit TRBD1. Germline V lookup: CDR1 GTSNPN, CDR2 SVGIG (reference sequence). The CDR3 extends over 14 amino acids. Trimming took 0 bases from V and 5 from J; bases not matched to a gene: 2. CDR3 coding DNA: TGTGCCTGGAGTGTACAGGGGGCGGATCAGCCCCAGCATTTT. This codes for CAWSVQGADQPQHF.

The gene calls are TRBV18 and TRBJ1-1; TRBD1 aligns across 9 bases. The germline V gene has CDR1 KGHSH and CDR2 LQKENI. There are 16 residues in the CDR3. V lost 3 bases to trimming and J lost 2 bases; unmatched junction nucleotides: 7. The CDR3 sequence is CASSPLSDRGNTEAFF. CDR3 in DNA: TGTGCCAGCTCACCTCTCTCGGACAGGGGTAACACTGAAGCTTTCTTT.

The V call is TRBV19, the J call TRBJ1-2; no firm D call. The V end lost 3 bases, the J end lost 4 bases, and 12 bases lay between the germline ends. CDR1 and CDR2 from the germline V gene are LNHDA and SQIVND (reference sequence). This CDR3 is built from 14 residues. CDR3 nucleotide sequence: TGTGCCAGTAGTATTGGGTCAGCGGCCTATGGCTACACCTTC. Its protein product is CASSIGSAAYGYTF.

The CDR3 DNA reads as TGTGCCAGCAGTGTCCAACAGGGGTTGGACAATGAGCAGTTCTTC. The encoded protein is CASSVQQGLDNEQFF. This sequence joins TRBV6-4 and TRBJ2-1; 7 bases match TRBD1. CDR1 is MRHNA and CDR2 is SNTAGT in the germline V gene. The CDR3 covers 15 residues. V shed 4 bases, J shed 5 bases, and the junction held 8 bases outside the gene matches.

The chain combines TRBV5-8 with TRBJ2-7; D perhaps matches TRBD1 (8 bases). CDR1 is SGHTS, CDR2 YDEGEE, per germline. The CDR3 covers 15 residues. V shed 2 bases and J shed 2 bases, with 14 bases lying between them. The CDR3, as DNA: TGTGCCAGCAGCTTTACAGGGGGAGGGGCCTACGAGCAGTACGTC. Protein: CASSFTGGGAYEQYV.

This clone was observed once. This rearrangement joins TRBV4-1 to TRBJ2-7; a weak D match, TRBD2 (5 bases). The CDR3 sequence is 16 residues long. Trimming shortened V by 0 bases and J by 3 bases, and 15 bases separated the two germline ends. Looked up from germline, CDR1 is MGHRA and CDR2 is YSYEKL. CDR3: CASSQDRLAPIYEQYF. The CDR3 DNA follows: TGCGCCAGCAGCCAAGATAGGCTAGCCCCCATCTACGAGCAGTACTTC.

This clone showed up just a few times. V gene TRBV28 combines with J gene TRBJ2-2, with a weak D call TRBD1 (5 bases). From germline, CDR1 is MDHEN and CDR2 SYDVKM. This CDR3 is 13 amino acids long. Trimming shortened V by 5 bases and J by 5 bases, and 9 bases separated the two germline ends. CDR3 in amino acids: CASSPRTTGELFF. The CDR3 DNA reads TGTGCCAGCAGTCCTAGGACAACCGGGGAGCTGTTTTTT.

In DNA, the CDR3 is TGTGCCATCAGTGACCCGAGAGGGCGGCCCTCCGATACGCAGTATTTT. Translated, it gives CAISDPRGRPSDTQYF. The rearrangement joins TRBV10-3 to TRBJ2-3, with D tentatively TRBD2 (5 bases). Per germline, CDR1 ENHRY and CDR2 SYGVKD. Trimming took off 3 bases at V and 6 bases at J, with 19 bases between the two ends. The CDR3 length is 16 residues.

J is TRBJ2-3 and V is TRBV21-1; the table assigns TRBD2, which was not confirmed against the DNA. TRBV21-1 counts as a pseudogene. The CDR3 extends over 18 amino acids. The CDR3 nucleotides read TGTGCCAGCAGCAAAGGCCAGCTAGCGGGGACGAACACAGATACGCAGTATTTT. Translating gives CASSKGQLAGTNTDTQYF.

The chain recombines TRBV2 with TRBJ2-1, with TRBD1 as a possible D gene (5 bases). The CDR3 has 13 amino acids. Trimming took off 8 bases at V and 7 bases at J, with 15 bases between the two ends. Germline V gene data show CDR1 as SNHLY and CDR2 as FYNNEI. In DNA form, the CDR3 reads TGTGCCAGCGGCTTGCAGGGTACGAATGAGCAGTTCTTC. Translating it yields CASGLQGTNEQFF. The entire variable domain, with the rest obtained from reference TRBV2 and TRBJ2-1, is as follows: EPEVTQTPSHQVTQMGQEVILRCVPISNHLYFYWYRQILGQKVEFLVSFYNNEISEKSEIFDDQFSVERPDGSNFTLKIRSTKLEDSAMYFCASGLQGTNEQFFGPGTRLTVL.

The V call is TRBV5-1, the J call TRBJ1-6; D is uncertain. V lost 1 base and J lost 6, with 11 bases in between. CDR1 and CDR2 from the germline V gene are SGHRS and YFSETQ. The CDR3 contains 15 residues. CDR3 in amino acids: CASSLSRGINSPLHF. The CDR3 bases are TGCGCCAGCAGCTTGTCAAGAGGGATTAATTCACCCCTCCACTTT.

This clone has only a few counts. The genes are TRBV28 and TRBJ1-3; D not resolved. Germline CDR1 reads MDHEN; CDR2 reads SYDVKM. V lost 4 bases and J lost 10, with 17 bases in between. CDR3 size: 14 residues. In nucleotides, the CDR3 is TGTGCCAGCAGTTCCCACACAGTGAGTGGAACCATATATTTT. Protein: CASSSHTVSGTIYF.